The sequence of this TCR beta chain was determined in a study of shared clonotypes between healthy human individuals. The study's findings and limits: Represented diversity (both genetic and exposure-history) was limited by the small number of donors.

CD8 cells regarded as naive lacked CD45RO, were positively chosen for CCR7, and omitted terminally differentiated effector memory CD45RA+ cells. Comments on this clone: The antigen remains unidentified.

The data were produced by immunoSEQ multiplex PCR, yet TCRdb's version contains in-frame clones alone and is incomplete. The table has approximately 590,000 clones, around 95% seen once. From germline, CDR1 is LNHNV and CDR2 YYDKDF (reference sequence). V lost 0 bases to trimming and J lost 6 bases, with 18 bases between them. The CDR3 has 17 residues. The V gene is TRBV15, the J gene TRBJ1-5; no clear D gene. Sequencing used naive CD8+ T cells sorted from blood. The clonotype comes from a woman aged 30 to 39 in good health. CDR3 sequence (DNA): TGTGCCACCAGCAGAGACGTCGATGGACCGGGTGGTCAGCCCCAGCATTTT. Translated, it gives CATSRDVDGPGGQPQHF. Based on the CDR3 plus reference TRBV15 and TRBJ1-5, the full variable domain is DAMVIQNPRYQVTQFGKPVTLSCSQTLNHNVMYWYQQKSSQAPKLLFHYYDKDFNNEADTPDNFQSRRPNTSFCFLDIRSPGLGDTAMYLCATSRDVDGPGGQPQHFGDGTRLSIL.